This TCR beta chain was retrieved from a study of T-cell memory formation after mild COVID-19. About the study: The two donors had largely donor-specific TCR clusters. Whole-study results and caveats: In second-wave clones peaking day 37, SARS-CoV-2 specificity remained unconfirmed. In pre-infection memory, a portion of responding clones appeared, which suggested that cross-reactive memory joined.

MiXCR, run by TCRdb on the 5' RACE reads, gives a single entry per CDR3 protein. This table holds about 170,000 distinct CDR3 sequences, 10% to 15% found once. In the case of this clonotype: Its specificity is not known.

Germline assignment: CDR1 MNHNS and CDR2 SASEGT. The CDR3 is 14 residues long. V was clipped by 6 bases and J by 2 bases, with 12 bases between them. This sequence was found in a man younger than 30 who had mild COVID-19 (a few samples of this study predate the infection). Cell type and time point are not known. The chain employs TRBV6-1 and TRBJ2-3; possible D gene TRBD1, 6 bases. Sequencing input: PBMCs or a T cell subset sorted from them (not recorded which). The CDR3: CASSSGTYTDTQYF. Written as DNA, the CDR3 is TGTGCCAGCAGCTCCGGGACATACACAGATACGCAGTATTTT.